Sequencing of this T cell receptor beta chain was carried out in a study of OX40 agonist ivuxolimab in advanced cancers. Data came from immunoSEQ multiplex PCR; TCRdb stores just in-frame clones and leaves some out. The top ten clones hold more than 2.5% of a sample with about 77,000 clones, 89% of them seen once. Study-wide points: Average numbers of expanded clones were greater in CD8+ T cells than in CD4+.

With regard to this clone: Antigen: not known.

The CDR3 spans 15 residues. Germline V gene sequence: CDR1 SGHTA, CDR2 FQGNSA. V was trimmed by 3 bases and J by 5 bases, leaving 15 bases between them. Patients who had autoimmune disease history or got systemic immunosuppression were left out. The rearrangement joins TRBV7-2 to TRBJ2-3, with a weak D call TRBD2 (7 bases). The sample consisted of CD4+ or CD8+ T cells sorted from blood, taken in a trial of the OX40 agonist ivuxolimab. The origin of this receptor is an adult with an advanced solid tumor such as melanoma, head and neck, liver or kidney cancer. The chain's CDR3 is CASSFVAGAGDTQYF. CDR3 coding DNA: TGTGCCAGCAGCTTTGTGGCGGGGGCGGGAGATACGCAGTATTTT.